These T cell receptor beta chains were read from a single sample in a study of T cell changes during pregnancy in multiple sclerosis. Sequenced by immunoSEQ multiplex PCR; TCRdb stores in-frame clones only, minus some. The sample holds some 37,000 clones; 70% to 90% are singletons and the top ten take 11%. Sequencing was performed on CD8+ T cells from peripheral blood mononuclear cells, taken in the third trimester of pregnancy. Receptors were obtained from a female donor with multiple sclerosis, enrolled in a pregnancy study. CDR3s include the opening cysteine and the closing phenylalanine or tryptophan. D genes are given only for firm matches. Some rows mark clone size as missing; the rest say once, few, many or name a class of expanded clone.

j_call: TRBJ1-1; d_call: TRBD1; clone_size: NA; v_call: TRBV5-4; cdr3_aa: CASSLVGTGPYEAFF; cdr3_nt: TGTGCCAGCAGCTTGGTAGGGACAGGGCCCTATGAAGCTTTCTTT
j_call: TRBJ2-1; d_call: TRBD2; clone_size: once; v_call: TRBV5-1; cdr3_aa: CASSFSGGASNEQFF; cdr3_nt: TGCGCCAGCAGCTTCAGCGGGGGGGCCTCCAATGAGCAGTTCTTC
j_call: TRBJ2-1; d_call: TRBD2; clone_size: once; v_call: TRBV5-6; cdr3_aa: CASSLTSGGNEQFF; cdr3_nt: TGTGCCAGCAGCCTGACTAGCGGGGGTAATGAGCAGTTCTTC
j_call: TRBJ2-7; d_call: NA; clone_size: NA; v_call: TRBV11-3; cdr3_aa: CASSFLFGDEQYF; cdr3_nt: TGTGCCAGCAGCTTCTTGTTCGGGGACGAGCAGTACTTC
j_call: TRBJ2-1; d_call: NA; clone_size: NA; v_call: TRBV11-3; cdr3_aa: CASSSLAESSYNEQFF; cdr3_nt: TGTGCCAGCAGCTCTTTAGCCGAGAGCTCCTACAATGAGCAGTTCTTC
j_call: TRBJ1-1; d_call: NA; clone_size: NA; v_call: TRBV5-4; cdr3_aa: CASRFGGSNTEAFF; cdr3_nt: TGTGCCAGCAGGTTCGGGGGATCGAACACTGAAGCTTTCTTT
j_call: TRBJ2-1; d_call: NA; clone_size: NA; v_call: TRBV30; cdr3_aa: CAWSRGGAYNEQFF; cdr3_nt: TGTGCCTGGTCTAGGGGGGGGGCCTACAATGAGCAGTTCTTC
j_call: TRBJ1-2; d_call: NA; clone_size: NA; v_call: TRBV5-1; cdr3_aa: CASSFGQGSLYGYTF; cdr3_nt: TGCGCCAGCAGCTTCGGGCAGGGATCCCTCTATGGCTACACCTTC
j_call: TRBJ1-1; d_call: TRBD1; clone_size: NA; v_call: TRBV6-5; cdr3_aa: CASSEGAHTEAFF; cdr3_nt: TGTGCCAGCAGTGAGGGGGCGCACACTGAAGCTTTCTTT
j_call: TRBJ2-5; d_call: TRBD1; clone_size: NA; v_call: TRBV9; cdr3_aa: CASSVDREMETQYF; cdr3_nt: TGTGCCAGCAGCGTTGACAGGGAGATGGAGACCCAGTACTTC
j_call: TRBJ2-1; d_call: TRBD2; clone_size: NA; v_call: TRBV6-5; cdr3_aa: CASSYFGLANYNEQFF; cdr3_nt: TGTGCCAGCAGTTACTTCGGACTAGCGAATTACAATGAGCAGTTCTTC
j_call: TRBJ2-4; d_call: NA; clone_size: NA; v_call: TRBV27; cdr3_aa: CASSPEPGHWIGGQYF; cdr3_nt: TGTGCCAGCAGCCCGGAGCCGGGACATTGGATAGGGGGTCAGTACTTC
j_call: TRBJ2-1; d_call: NA; clone_size: NA; v_call: TRBV6-1; cdr3_aa: CASSEPGGRINEQFF; cdr3_nt: TGTGCCAGCAGTGAACCAGGTGGGAGAATCAATGAGCAGTTCTTC
j_call: TRBJ2-1; d_call: TRBD1; clone_size: NA; v_call: TRBV5-4; cdr3_aa: CASSDKTGGNEQFF; cdr3_nt: TGTGCCAGCAGCGACAAGACAGGGGGCAATGAGCAGTTCTTC
j_call: TRBJ2-2; d_call: TRBD2; clone_size: NA; v_call: TRBV19; cdr3_aa: CASLAGGPGELFF; cdr3_nt: TGTGCCAGTTTAGCGGGGGGGCCCGGGGAGCTGTTTTTT
j_call: TRBJ1-2; d_call: NA; clone_size: NA; v_call: TRBV4-3; cdr3_aa: CASSHRTGTYDRGYTF; cdr3_nt: TGCGCCAGCAGCCATAGAACCGGGACATACGACAGGGGCTACACCTTC
j_call: TRBJ1-1; d_call: NA; clone_size: few; v_call: TRBV7-3; cdr3_aa: CASSTGHYTEAFF; cdr3_nt: TGTGCCAGCAGCACCGGACATTACACTGAAGCTTTCTTT
j_call: TRBJ2-2; d_call: NA; clone_size: NA; v_call: TRBV27; cdr3_aa: CASRGPTGDYTGELFF; cdr3_nt: TGTGCCAGCAGAGGCCCCACAGGGGACTACACCGGGGAGCTGTTTTTT
j_call: TRBJ2-1; d_call: NA; clone_size: once; v_call: TRBV29-1; cdr3_aa: CSVVRGDGNEQFF; cdr3_nt: TGCAGCGTTGTACGGGGAGATGGCAATGAGCAGTTCTTC
j_call: TRBJ1-2; d_call: NA; clone_size: NA; v_call: TRBV4-1; cdr3_aa: CASSQEGRGDYTF; cdr3_nt: TGCGCCAGCAGCCAAGAAGGTAGGGGTGACTACACCTTC
j_call: TRBJ1-5; d_call: NA; clone_size: NA; v_call: TRBV4-3; cdr3_aa: CASSQAYSRVLYQPQHF; cdr3_nt: TGCGCCAGCAGCCAAGCATACTCGAGGGTACTATATCAGCCCCAGCATTTT
j_call: TRBJ2-6; d_call: TRBD1; clone_size: NA; v_call: TRBV2; cdr3_aa: CASRDRENSGANVLTF; cdr3_nt: TGTGCCAGCAGGGACAGGGAGAATTCGGGGGCCAACGTCCTGACTTTC
j_call: TRBJ1-2; d_call: NA; clone_size: NA; v_call: TRBV6-6; cdr3_aa: CASSYLADYGYTF; cdr3_nt: TGTGCCAGCAGTTACTTGGCAGACTATGGCTACACCTTC
j_call: TRBJ2-5; d_call: TRBD2; clone_size: NA; v_call: TRBV7-9; cdr3_aa: CASSLVAGGLETQYF; cdr3_nt: TGTGCCAGCAGCTTAGTAGCGGGAGGGCTGGAGACCCAGTACTTC
j_call: TRBJ1-1; d_call: NA; clone_size: NA; v_call: TRBV27; cdr3_aa: CASSSNNRDTDQAFF; cdr3_nt: TGTGCCAGCAGTTCCAACAACCGGGACACTGATCAAGCTTTCTTT
j_call: TRBJ2-7; d_call: TRBD2; clone_size: NA; v_call: TRBV9; cdr3_aa: CASSERPGLAGAGSYEQYF; cdr3_nt: TGTGCCAGCAGCGAAAGACCGGGACTAGCGGGGGCCGGGTCCTACGAGCAGTACTTC
j_call: TRBJ2-7; d_call: TRBD1; clone_size: NA; v_call: TRBV27; cdr3_aa: CASSPTSATGPAYEQYF; cdr3_nt: TGTGCCAGCAGTCCGACATCAGCGACAGGGCCGGCCTACGAGCAGTACTTC
j_call: TRBJ1-6; d_call: TRBD1; clone_size: NA; v_call: TRBV6-1; cdr3_aa: CASSVEGTGGSPLHF; cdr3_nt: TGTGCCAGCAGTGTCGAGGGGACAGGGGGCTCACCCCTCCACTTT
j_call: TRBJ2-7; d_call: TRBD1; clone_size: few; v_call: TRBV14; cdr3_aa: CASTKGAGRRGNEQYF; cdr3_nt: TGTGCCAGCACTAAGGGGGCAGGGCGAAGAGGAAACGAGCAGTACTTC
j_call: TRBJ2-1; d_call: NA; clone_size: NA; v_call: TRBV9; cdr3_aa: CASSVDGGDNEQFF; cdr3_nt: TGTGCCAGCAGCGTAGACGGAGGGGACAATGAGCAGTTCTTC
j_call: TRBJ2-1; d_call: NA; clone_size: once; v_call: TRBV7-7; cdr3_aa: CASSLIGPPYNEQFF; cdr3_nt: TGTGCCAGCAGCTTAATCGGTCCCCCCTACAATGAGCAGTTCTTC
j_call: TRBJ2-7; d_call: TRBD1; clone_size: NA; v_call: TRBV6-5; cdr3_aa: CASSPGQGANYEQYF; cdr3_nt: TGTGCCAGCAGTCCCGGACAGGGGGCAAACTACGAGCAGTACTTC
j_call: TRBJ2-7; d_call: TRBD2; clone_size: NA; v_call: TRBV27; cdr3_aa: CASSLSSTSGIYEQYF; cdr3_nt: TGTGCCAGCAGTTTATCGAGTACTAGCGGGATCTACGAGCAGTACTTC
j_call: TRBJ2-3; d_call: TRBD2; clone_size: NA; v_call: TRBV7-8; cdr3_aa: CASSSVGTSGYYGTDTQYF; cdr3_nt: TGTGCCAGCAGCTCGGTTGGGACTAGCGGGTATTATGGCACAGATACGCAGTATTTT
j_call: TRBJ1-4; d_call: NA; clone_size: NA; v_call: TRBV7-6; cdr3_aa: CASSPSAGDEKLFF; cdr3_nt: TGTGCCAGCAGCCCTAGTGCAGGGGACGAAAAACTGTTTTTT
j_call: TRBJ1-3; d_call: NA; clone_size: NA; v_call: TRBV7-8; cdr3_aa: CASSLEQGIGNTIYF; cdr3_nt: TGTGCCAGCAGCTTAGAGCAGGGAATAGGGAACACCATATATTTT
j_call: TRBJ2-7; d_call: TRBD2; clone_size: once; v_call: TRBV7-2; cdr3_aa: CASSLYPSGSIEYEQYF; cdr3_nt: TGTGCCAGCAGCCTCTATCCTAGCGGGAGTATCGAGTACGAGCAGTACTTC
j_call: TRBJ1-3; d_call: TRBD1; clone_size: NA; v_call: TRBV7-6; cdr3_aa: CASSFGSPFGQDDFSGNTIYF; cdr3_nt: TGTGCCAGCAGCTTCGGAAGCCCCTTTGGACAGGATGATTTCTCTGGAAACACCATATATTTT
j_call: TRBJ2-5; d_call: NA; clone_size: NA; v_call: TRBV2; cdr3_aa: CASSEEGLLGETQYF; cdr3_nt: TGTGCCAGCAGTGAAGAGGGACTTCTGGGAGAGACCCAGTACTTC
j_call: TRBJ1-1; d_call: NA; clone_size: NA; v_call: TRBV4-2; cdr3_aa: CASSQVLANTEAFF; cdr3_nt: TGTGCCAGCAGCCAAGTTCTGGCGAACACTGAAGCTTTCTTT
j_call: TRBJ2-5; d_call: NA; clone_size: NA; v_call: TRBV2; cdr3_aa: CAGHGGGGETQYF; cdr3_nt: TGTGCCGGCCATGGCGGAGGCGGAGAGACCCAGTACTTC
j_call: TRBJ2-1; d_call: NA; clone_size: NA; v_call: TRBV2; cdr3_aa: CASSRGTIPDEQFF; cdr3_nt: TGTGCCAGCAGTAGGGGGACTATCCCCGATGAGCAGTTCTTC
j_call: TRBJ2-2; d_call: NA; clone_size: NA; v_call: TRBV5-8; cdr3_aa: CASTNPRSVNAGELFF; cdr3_nt: TGTGCCAGCACGAACCCGCGATCGGTTAATGCCGGGGAGCTGTTTTTT
j_call: TRBJ1-5; d_call: NA; clone_size: NA; v_call: TRBV19; cdr3_aa: CASSTGGNQPQHF; cdr3_nt: TGTGCCAGTAGTACAGGGGGCAATCAGCCCCAGCATTTT
j_call: TRBJ2-7; d_call: NA; clone_size: NA; v_call: TRBV11-3; cdr3_aa: CASSFSGGYSYEQYF; cdr3_nt: TGTGCCAGCAGCTTCTCGGGCGGGTACTCCTACGAGCAGTACTTC